These 18 T cell receptor beta chains were sequenced from one sample in a study of neoadjuvant anti-PD-1 for oral cavity cancer. Clones were read by immunoSEQ multiplex PCR, and TCRdb kept only the in-frame ones, dropping some. Among about 8,400 clones listed, under 80% were seen once. Time point of the sample: after neoadjuvant nivolumab, at surgical resection. The sequenced sample was PBMCs, obtained after nivolumab (anti-PD-1) treatment. These receptor sequences come from a person aged 35-80 years with oral cavity squamous cell carcinoma.

The rearrangement uses TRBV20-1 and TRBJ1-4, with D unclear. CDR3 length equals 11 residues. From germline, CDR1 is DFQATT and CDR2 SNEGSKA (reference sequence). Trimming removed 7 bases at V and 4 bases at J, with 7 bases between. CDR3 sequence reads: CSGWINEKLFF. The CDR3 DNA reads as TGCAGTGGGTGGATTAATGAAAAACTGTTTTTT.

The rearrangement uses TRBV5-1 and TRBJ2-1, with TRBD2 identical over 8 bases. This CDR3 spans 14 amino acids. Germline V CDR1 and CDR2: SGHRS, YFSETQ. Trimming at V came to 0 bases and at J to 7 bases, leaving 3 bases not matched to a gene. CDR3 sequence: CASSLASGFNEQFF. CDR3 DNA: TGCGCCAGCAGCTTGGCTAGCGGGTTTAATGAGCAGTTCTTC.

The chain has TRBV7-2 and TRBJ2-3; no clear D. The CDR3 runs to 14 residues. Germline CDR1 SGHTA, CDR2 FQGNSA. V gave up 5 bases and J gave up 0 bases, with 9 bases separating them. The DNA of the CDR3 is TGTGCCAGCAGCCCCCGCGCTAGCACAGATACGCAGTATTTT. This gives the protein CASSPRASTDTQYF. The full variable domain, completed using reference TRBV7-2 and TRBJ2-3, is GAGVSQSPSNKVTEKGKDVELRCDPISGHTALYWYRQSLGQGLEFLIYFQGNSAPDKSGLPSDRFSAERTGGSVSTLTIQRTQQEDSAVYLCASSPRASTDTQYFGPGTRLTVL.

The V call is TRBV6-5, the J call TRBJ2-3; D possibly corresponds to TRBD1 (6 bases). The V gene lost 0 bases and the J gene lost 2 bases, with 12 bases spanning the gap. Germline CDR1 and CDR2: MNHEY and SVGAGI. This CDR3 has 16 residues. CDR3 DNA sequence: TGTGCCAGCAGTTACTCCGGTCAGGGGTTCACAGATACGCAGTATTTT. This sequence encodes CASSYSGQGFTDTQYF.

The chain recombines TRBV10-1 with TRBJ2-3; TRBD1 agrees at 8 bases. Germline trimming cut 6 bases from V and 0 bases from J; bases unmatched to any gene: 2. The CDR3 length is 14 residues. Germline V gives CDR1 WNHNN, CDR2 SYGVQD (reference sequence). This chain's CDR3 is CASSRDRSTDTQYF. Here the CDR3 DNA reads TGCGCCAGCAGCCGGGACAGGAGCACAGATACGCAGTATTTT.

The chain joins TRBV5-3 to TRBJ1-5; a weak D match, TRBD1 (5 bases). Being an ORF, TRBV5-3 has a function that is uncertain. This CDR3 comprises 15 residues. Trimming shortened V by 4 bases and J by 6 bases, and 17 bases separated the two germline ends. This CDR3 reads CARSRKGRGVQPQHF. In DNA, the CDR3 is TGTGCCAGAAGCCGAAAGGGGAGGGGTGTTCAGCCCCAGCATTTT.

This clone was counted once. The genes are TRBV6-1 and TRBJ1-2; 9 bases map to TRBD1. V trimming: 4 bases; J trimming: 8 bases; junction bases outside the gene matches: 5. CDR3 length: 13 amino acids. Looked up from germline, CDR1 is MNHNS and CDR2 is SASEGT. The chain's CDR3 is CASSGTGDGGYTF. CDR3 nucleotide sequence: TGTGCCAGCAGTGGGACAGGGGATGGAGGCTACACCTTC.

The chain is built from TRBV7-9 and TRBJ1-6; weak D call: TRBD1 (6 bases). Trimming took off 2 bases at V and 0 bases at J, with 14 bases between the two ends. CDR1 is SEHNR, CDR2 FQNEAQ, per germline (reference sequence). This CDR3 has 18 residues. In DNA, the CDR3 is TGTGCCAGCAGCTTAAGAAGGACAGCGAGCTCCTATAATTCACCCCTCCACTTT. This sequence encodes CASSLRRTASSYNSPLHF.

The chain is built from TRBV5-5 and TRBJ2-7, with 10 bases matching TRBD2. Losses at the gene ends were 4 bases for V and 1 base for J; bases not matched to a gene: 8. The germline V gene encodes CDR1 SGHKS and CDR2 YYEKEE (reference sequence). CDR3 length: 16 amino acids. The CDR3 sequence is CASSPRLAGVSYEQYF. The CDR3 DNA is TGTGCCAGCAGCCCAAGACTAGCGGGTGTTTCCTACGAGCAGTACTTC. Drawing the rest from reference TRBV5-5 and TRBJ2-7, the complete variable domain is DAGVTQSPTHLIKTRGQQVTLRCSPISGHKSVSWYQQVLGQGPQFIFQYYEKEERGRGNFPDRFSARQFPNYSSELNVNALLLGDSALYLCASSPRLAGVSYEQYFGPGTRLTVT.

The gene calls are TRBV11-2 and TRBJ1-5, with TRBD1 matching over 9 bases. CDR3 length: 15 amino acids. Germline lookup yields CDR1 SGHAT and CDR2 FQNNGV. With 3 bases clipped from V and 5 bases from J, the junction kept 5 bases outside the gene matches. CDR3: CASSLDRGLHQPQHF. For the CDR3, the DNA is TGTGCCAGCAGCTTGGACAGGGGTCTCCATCAGCCCCAGCATTTT.

The chain uses TRBV4-3 and TRBJ1-4; D ambiguous. The germline V and J ends were trimmed by 0 bases and 2 bases, with 13 bases remaining between them. From germline, CDR1 is LGHNA and CDR2 YSLEER. The CDR3 loop spans 17 amino acids. CDR3 in amino acids: CASSQDSRAGTNEKLFF. The CDR3 DNA sequence: TGCGCCAGCAGCCAAGATTCCAGAGCGGGCACTAATGAAAAACTGTTTTTT.

This clone was found a few times. The CDR3 here is CASSPTEYGYTF. DNA for the CDR3: TGTGCCAGCAGCCCTACAGAGTATGGCTACACCTTC. The chain uses TRBV7-9 and TRBJ1-2; D is unresolved. The CDR3 is made up of 12 amino acids. Germline CDR1 SEHNR, CDR2 FQNEAQ (reference sequence). V was trimmed by 5 bases and J by 5 bases, leaving 9 bases between them.

The chain is built from TRBV6-6 and TRBJ2-7; no reliable D call. The CDR3 totals 14 residues. From germline, CDR1 is MNHNY and CDR2 SVGAGI (reference sequence). V was clipped by 2 bases and J by 4 bases, with 12 bases between them. The DNA for the CDR3 is TGTGCCAGCAGTTACGGGCGGAAACCTTACGAGCAGTACTTC. It translates to CASSYGRKPYEQYF.

The genes are TRBV7-2 and TRBJ1-4; D remains ambiguous. Germline CDR1 is SGHTA and CDR2 is FQGNSA. Trimming shortened V by 7 bases and J by 4 bases, and 7 bases separated the two germline ends. The CDR3 extends over 12 amino acids. CDR3 residues: CASTTFNEKLFF. The DNA for the CDR3 is TGTGCCAGCACCACCTTTAATGAAAAACTGTTTTTT.

This clone was counted a few times. This chain joins TRBV6-1 and TRBJ1-5, with D uncertain. This CDR3 is 15 amino acids long. The V and J ends lost 5 bases and 1 base respectively, with 12 bases between them. The germline CDR1 and CDR2 sequences are MNHNS and SASEGT. CDR3: CASSPDGASNQPQHF. Here the CDR3 DNA reads TGTGCCAGCAGTCCGGACGGAGCCAGCAATCAGCCCCAGCATTTT.

This chain joins TRBV19 and TRBJ1-2, with D uncertain. CDR3 length equals 13 residues. Germline CDR1 reads LNHDA; CDR2 reads SQIVND (reference sequence). Trimming pared 3 bases from V and 7 bases from J, leaving 12 bases between. CDR3 coding DNA: TGTGCCAGTAGTATCGGAGACTTTGGTGGCTACACCTTC. It translates to CASSIGDFGGYTF.

The chain has TRBV5-1 and TRBJ2-3, with D perhaps TRBD1 or TRBD2 (6 bases each). Per germline, CDR1 SGHRS and CDR2 YFSETQ. The CDR3 extends over 15 amino acids. V was cut by 2 bases and J by 2 bases, with 12 bases left in between. CDR3 sequence: CASSLGGLNTDTQYF. The CDR3 coding sequence is TGCGCCAGCAGCTTAGGGGGGTTGAACACAGATACGCAGTATTTT.

CDR3 sequence (DNA): TGTGCCAGCAGCCCGCCGGGCAGAGAAACCGAGCAGTACTTC. Protein: CASSPPGRETEQYF. The V call is TRBV5-4, the J call TRBJ2-7; D unclear. V shed 4 bases and J shed 6 bases, with 17 bases lying between them. This CDR3 region has 14 residues. Germline V CDR1 and CDR2: SGHNT, YYREEE (reference sequence).